This T cell receptor beta chain was obtained from a study of T cell responses to AZD1222 COVID-19 vaccine. Method: immunoSEQ multiplex PCR; TCRdb's copy keeps in-frame clones and lacks some. Here the sample spans around 150,000 clones, over 90% being singletons. This clone was seen more than once but under ten times. Its antigen is undetermined. Regarding the study as a whole: The study found vaccine-associated CD4 TCRs spanning spike, dominant at 160-218 and 743-854.

The TCR comes from an adult in good health. Sample: peripheral blood, taken on day 0 of AZD1222 vaccination.

The CDR3 sequence is CASGGQERNIQYF. DNA for the CDR3: TGTGCCAGCGGCGGGCAAGAGAGAAACATTCAGTACTTC. The gene calls are TRBV12-3 or TRBV12-4 and TRBJ2-4; a weak D match, TRBD2 (5 bases). The CDR3 length is 13 residues. With 8 bases removed from V and 6 bases from J, the gap between germline ends came to 14 bases.